Given below is one TCR beta chain in context. Its specificity is not known. The PCR made use of 60 Vbeta and 13 Jbeta primers. Assay used: immunoSEQ multiplex PCR; TCRdb lists only in-frame clones, some missing. The sample consists of around 180,000 clones, 65% to 85% of them appearing once. The sample belongs to a study of cytomegalovirus exposure and HLA in healthy donors. Broader study findings: Rare TCR sequences predominated, though certain public TCRs were found in many donors.

V lost 4 bases and J 0 bases, leaving 8 bases between the germline ends. This CDR3 region has 14 residues. Germline V gene data show CDR1 as SGHDT and CDR2 as YYEEEE. The chain joins TRBV5-6 to TRBJ1-5; D possibly corresponds to TRBD1 (6 bases). Sequenced sample: PBMCs. This receptor was obtained from a boy aged 2-9 years in good health and CMV-seronegative. As DNA, the CDR3 is TGTGCCAGCAGCACAGGGATTAGCAATCAGCCCCAGCATTTT. It translates to CASSTGISNQPQHF.